Listed here are 8 T cell receptor beta chains from one sample, sequenced in a study of blood T cell repertoires in COVID-19. Measured with immunoSEQ multiplex PCR; TCRdb has only the in-frame clones, and not every one. The data show approximately 63,000 clones, 75% to 90% seen once. Sequencing was carried out using peripheral blood. These TCRs come from a woman in her sixties or seventies with COVID-19, enrolled during active disease.

The chain employs TRBV28 and TRBJ1-3, with D possibly TRBD1 on 5 matching bases. Germline V lookup: CDR1 MDHEN, CDR2 SYDVKM. The CDR3 length is 12 residues. Trimming shortened V by 11 bases and J by 0 bases, and 8 bases separated the two germline ends. The CDR3 DNA is TGTGCCGGGGCAAGCTCTGGAAACACCATATATTTT. Translated, it gives CAGASSGNTIYF.

V gene TRBV9 combines with J gene TRBJ1-4, with D uncertain. Germline CDR1 and CDR2: SGDLS and YYNGEE. The CDR3 covers 15 residues. V lost 4 bases and J 0 bases, leaving 10 bases between the germline ends. This chain's CDR3 is CASSPSSATNEKLFF. In nucleotides, the CDR3 is TGTGCCAGCAGCCCCTCTTCGGCAACTAATGAAAAACTGTTTTTT.

The rearrangement links TRBV6-5 to TRBJ2-2; 7 nucleotides line up with TRBD2. The length of the CDR3 is 15 residues. V lost 2 bases to trimming and J lost 5 bases; unmatched junction nucleotides: 5. Germline V gene data show CDR1 as MNHEY and CDR2 as SVGAGI. The chain's CDR3 is CASSYAGVGTGELFF. The CDR3 DNA follows: TGTGCCAGCAGTTACGCGGGGGTAGGGACCGGGGAGCTGTTTTTT.

The rearrangement links TRBV11-2 to TRBJ1-3; D is undetermined. The CDR3 has 14 amino acids. Germline V gives CDR1 SGHAT, CDR2 FQNNGV. Trimming left V 0 bases short and J 0 bases short, with 3 bases between. The CDR3 DNA reads as TGTGCCAGCAGCTTAGAGCGCTCTGGAAACACCATATATTTT. Its protein is CASSLERSGNTIYF.

This chain joins TRBV7-2 and TRBJ2-1; D is uncertain. V gave up 5 bases and J gave up 4 bases, with 15 bases separating them. In germline, CDR1 is SGHTA, CDR2 FQGNSA. The CDR3 length is 15 residues. The CDR3 region is CASSLEYEQYNEQFF. DNA of the CDR3: TGTGCCAGCAGCCTCGAATACGAACAGTACAATGAGCAGTTCTTC.

This clone came up once. The chain has TRBV5-6 and TRBJ2-2; TRBD2 matches at 12 bases. The CDR3 covers 16 residues. Unmatched junction bases numbered 8, after V lost 4 bases and J lost 7 bases. CDR1 SGHDT and CDR2 YYEEEE come from the germline V gene. The DNA for the CDR3 is TGTGCCAGCAGCCGGGAGGCTAGCGGGAGGGTCGGGGAGCTGTTTTTT. As protein: CASSREASGRVGELFF.

The V call is TRBV2, the J call TRBJ2-5; 8 nucleotides agree with TRBD1. The CDR3 runs 13 residues. CDR1 is SNHLY, CDR2 FYNNEI, per germline. V gave up 8 bases and J gave up 2 bases; unmatched junction bases: 4. The CDR3 DNA reads TGTGCCAGCCGAGGACAGGGACAAGAGACCCAGTACTTC. Translation gives CASRGQGQETQYF.

J is TRBJ1-1 and V is TRBV7-8; maybe TRBD1 (5 bases). The CDR3 extends over 14 amino acids. Deletions cut 3 bases from V and 6 bases from J, with 14 bases between. CDR1 and CDR2 from the germline V gene are SGHVS and FQNEAQ. The CDR3 DNA sequence: TGTGCCAGCAGCTTTAAGGGGATTGTCCCTGAAGCTTTCTTT. It yields the protein CASSFKGIVPEAFF.